This T cell receptor (beta chain) derives from a study of cytomegalovirus exposure and HLA in healthy donors. Whole-study results and caveats: Analysis was performed later, and it showed HLA-associated TCR beta chains to be more clonally expanded than equally common others. In vitro confirmation showed a few CMV-associated chains to be CMV antigen specific.

The CDR3 consists of 14 residues. V lost 4 bases and J 0 bases, leaving 10 bases between the germline ends. The germline V gene encodes CDR1 SGHDT and CDR2 YYEEEE. A word on this clone: Its antigen is currently unknown.

A multiplex PCR was run with 60 Vbeta primers and 13 Jbeta primers. Clones were read by immunoSEQ multiplex PCR, and TCRdb kept only the in-frame ones, dropping some. Altogether fewer than 250,000 clones are present, approximately 79% being singletons, with the ten largest covering 1.5% to 2%. Material for sequencing was PBMCs. This receptor was identified in a male donor in good health and CMV-seronegative. This rearrangement joins TRBV5-6 to TRBJ1-1, with D maybe TRBD1 (6 bases). The CDR3 loop is CASSRGGVNTEAFF. The CDR3 DNA follows: TGTGCCAGCAGCCGGGGGGGCGTGAACACTGAAGCTTTCTTT.